This is a list of T cell receptor beta chains from one sample in a study of PD-1 blockade in mismatch repair-deficient tumors. The data were produced by immunoSEQ multiplex PCR, yet TCRdb's version contains in-frame clones alone and is incomplete. This sample has under 150,000 clones, with 85% to 90% found just once. The sample consisted of peripheral blood, taken almost 74 weeks after starting pembrolizumab. These TCRs come from an adult with mismatch repair-deficient cancer. Each CDR3 is given with its conserved first and last residue. Each record gives: J gene, V gene, D gene, clone size, CDR3 protein, CDR3 DNA. A D gene is named only where the DNA matches it firmly. Size tells how often a clone was seen (once, few, many) or the class of an expanded clone, and some rows leave it out.

TRBJ2-1	TRBV30	TRBD1	NA	CAWDPSGGEQFF	TGTGCCTGGGACCCCTCAGGGGGTGAGCAGTTCTTC
TRBJ2-5	TRBV7-2	TRBD2	NA	CASSASAGVLGTQYF	TGTGCCAGCAGCGCTAGCGCGGGGGTTCTGGGGACCCAGTACTTC
TRBJ2-1	TRBV29-1	NA	NA	CSVVLGEQFF	TGCAGCGTTGTGTTGGGTGAGCAGTTCTTC
TRBJ2-7	TRBV9	TRBD2	NA	CASSPGGGRVLQYF	TGTGCCAGCAGCCCCGGTGGCGGGAGGGTCTTACAGTACTTC
TRBJ2-7	TRBV10-3	NA	few	CAISETNEQYF	TGTGCCATCAGTGAAACTAACGAGCAGTACTTC
TRBJ1-5	TRBV28	TRBD1	NA	CASSLGADRSTDQPQHF	TGTGCCAGCAGCCTAGGGGCGGACAGGTCGACGGATCAGCCCCAGCATTTT
TRBJ2-3	TRBV4-3	TRBD2	NA	CASSQDSSGGRYRTSTDTQYF	TGCGCCAGCAGCCAAGATTCCAGCGGGGGTCGGTACCGCACTAGCACAGATACGCAGTATTTT
TRBJ2-7	TRBV4-1	TRBD2	NA	CASSQAGTSGYEQYF	TGCGCCAGCAGCCAAGCCGGGACTAGCGGCTACGAGCAGTACTTC
TRBJ2-4	TRBV4-3	TRBD1	NA	CASSQGTGGRDIQYF	TGCGCCAGCAGCCAAGGGACAGGGGGCAGGGACATTCAGTACTTC
TRBJ2-1	TRBV10-1	NA	NA	CASSEGIYNEQFF	TGCGCCAGCAGTGAAGGAATTTACAATGAGCAGTTCTTC
TRBJ2-7	TRBV10-2	TRBD1	few	CASNGDRGMGEQYF	TGCGCCAGCAATGGGGACAGGGGAATGGGTGAGCAGTACTTC
TRBJ2-1	TRBV27	TRBD1	NA	CASSYRGLEQFF	TGTGCCAGCAGTTACAGGGGGCTTGAGCAGTTCTTC
TRBJ2-1	TRBV5-8	NA	NA	CASSLTNEQFF	TGTGCCAGCAGCTTGACGAATGAGCAGTTCTTC
TRBJ1-2	TRBV7-9	NA	NA	CASSAPGAGEGNYGYTF	TGTGCCAGCAGCGCTCCGGGGGCAGGGGAGGGGAACTATGGCTACACCTTC